The 18 T cell receptor beta chains below come from one sample, sequenced in a study of radiotherapy plus CTLA-4 blockade in lung cancer. Produced via immunoSEQ multiplex PCR; TCRdb's table is partial and in-frame only. This table has 90,000 to 100,000 clones, roughly 88% appearing once. Sequenced material: peripheral blood, taken from a patient treated with radiotherapy plus ipilimumab. These receptors all come from a human donor with non-small cell lung cancer that progressed on radiotherapy plus ipilimumab.

This chain links TRBV2 with TRBJ1-2; perhaps TRBD1 as D (6 bases). Germline CDR1 and CDR2: SNHLY and FYNNEI. The germline V and J ends were trimmed by 7 bases and 2 bases, with 11 bases remaining between them. The CDR3 consists of 13 residues. Written as DNA, the CDR3 is TGTGCCAGCAACGAAGACAGGAACTATGGCTACACCTTC. Translated, it gives CASNEDRNYGYTF.

There are a few counts of this clone. The chain is built from TRBV4-1 and TRBJ2-1; 10 bases map to TRBD2. Per the germline V gene, CDR1 is MGHRA and CDR2 is YSYEKL. This CDR3 has 16 residues. With 0 bases clipped from V and 9 bases from J, the junction kept 8 bases outside the gene matches. This chain's CDR3 is CASSQDVELAGAEQFF. The CDR3 region has the DNA TGCGCCAGCAGCCAAGATGTGGAGCTAGCGGGAGCTGAGCAGTTCTTC.

The chain links TRBV5-4 to TRBJ1-1; a weak D match, TRBD1 (6 bases). Germline assignment: CDR1 SGHNT and CDR2 YYREEE (reference sequence). The V end lost 0 bases, the J end lost 7 bases, and 13 bases lay between the germline ends. The CDR3 loop spans 14 amino acids. Here the CDR3 reads CASSLEGPRGEAFF. The CDR3 DNA sequence: TGTGCCAGCAGCTTGGAGGGCCCCAGGGGTGAAGCTTTCTTT.

This clone was seen only once. This CDR3 is CASSTGLAATDTQYF. The CDR3 nucleotides are TGTGCCAGTAGTACCGGACTAGCGGCCACAGATACGCAGTATTTT. The chain combines TRBV19 with TRBJ2-3, with 10 bases fitting TRBD2. The V gene's germline CDR1 is LNHDA and CDR2 SQIVND (reference sequence). This CDR3 region has 15 residues. V shed 4 bases, J shed 2 bases, and the junction held 3 bases outside the gene matches. The entire variable domain, with the rest obtained from reference TRBV19 and TRBJ2-3, is as follows: DGGITQSPKYLFRKEGQNVTLSCEQNLNHDAMYWYRQDPGQGLRLIYYSQIVNDFQKGDIAEGYSVSREKKESFPLTVTSAQKNPTAFYLCASSTGLAATDTQYFGPGTRLTVL.

The chain couples TRBV6-1 to TRBJ1-1, with D perhaps TRBD1 (5 bases). This CDR3 comprises 13 residues. V gave up 2 bases and J gave up 7 bases, with 11 bases separating them. The V gene's germline CDR1 is MNHNS and CDR2 SASEGT. The CDR3 here is CASSELRRGEAFF. For the CDR3, the DNA is TGTGCCAGCAGTGAATTGAGGAGGGGTGAAGCTTTCTTT.

The sample holds one count of this clone. The rearrangement links TRBV18 to TRBJ2-5, with TRBD2 matching 7 bases. CDR3 size: 13 residues. The V and J ends lost 0 bases and 10 bases, in that order; junction bases with no gene match: 5. In germline, CDR1 is KGHSH, CDR2 LQKENI. CDR3 sequence: CASSPPAAGDQYF. CDR3 nucleotide sequence: TGTGCCAGCTCACCACCGGCTGCGGGGGACCAGTACTTC.

This chain connects TRBV27 to TRBJ2-7; the D is unclear. This CDR3 comprises 13 residues. From germline, CDR1 is MNHEY and CDR2 SMNVEV (reference sequence). V lost 2 bases, J lost 5 bases, and 10 bases lay in between. The DNA of the CDR3 is TGTGCCAGCAGTTTAAGGCGATTCGACGAGCAGTACTTC. Translation gives CASSLRRFDEQYF.

The V gene is TRBV6-5, the J gene TRBJ2-7, with TRBD1 as a possible D gene (6 bases). This CDR3 spans 15 amino acids. The germline V gene encodes CDR1 MNHEY and CDR2 SVGAGI. The germline V and J ends were trimmed by 8 bases and 1 base, with 18 bases remaining between them. In DNA, the CDR3 is TGTGCCAGCGGGTCAATGGGACACAAATCCTACGAGCAGTACTTC. Translated: CASGSMGHKSYEQYF.

This clone was seen repeatedly, ten times or more. V gene TRBV6-6 combines with J gene TRBJ2-7, with D perhaps matching TRBD2 (6 bases). Germline assignment: CDR1 MNHNY and CDR2 SVGAGI (reference sequence). The CDR3 covers 12 residues. Trimming cost V 8 bases and J 0 bases, with 8 bases left between them. CDR3 sequence reads: CASQDYSYEQYF. As DNA, the CDR3 is TGTGCCAGCCAGGACTACTCCTACGAGCAGTACTTC.

The chain uses TRBV25-1 and TRBJ2-5; 8 bases map to TRBD2. The ends lost 8 bases at V and 5 bases at J; junction bases unmatched: 13. CDR1 and CDR2 from the germline V gene are MGHDK and SYGVNS. The CDR3 runs to 15 residues. The CDR3 DNA reads as TGTGCCAGCGCCGCCGGAGGGACTAGGTCGGAGACCCAGTACTTC. Residues: CASAAGGTRSETQYF.

The V call is TRBV7-6, the J call TRBJ1-2; D may be TRBD1 (6 bases). Trimming cost V 5 bases and J 2 bases, with 12 bases left between them. Germline loops: CDR1 SGHVS, CDR2 FNYEAQ. The CDR3 is 14 amino acids. The CDR3 region is CASSAGQRNYGYTF. The CDR3 region has the DNA TGTGCCAGCAGCGCAGGACAGCGGAACTATGGCTACACCTTC.

The rearrangement uses TRBV29-1 and TRBJ2-7; D is unresolved. The germline V gene encodes CDR1 SQVTM and CDR2 ANQGSEA. Between the trimmed V and J ends, which lost 6 bases and 2 bases, there was a span of 8 bases. This CDR3 comprises 11 residues. The CDR3 reads CSVSSTYEQYF. The DNA for the CDR3 is TGCAGCGTCTCCAGTACCTACGAGCAGTACTTC.

The V and J genes are TRBV19 and TRBJ2-3; 7 bases fit TRBD2. The V segment lost 3 bases and the J segment 4 bases; nucleotides outside the gene matches: 13. CDR3 length equals 17 residues. Per germline, CDR1 LNHDA and CDR2 SQIVND (reference sequence). The CDR3 region is CASSIRVAGVLPDTQYF. The CDR3 region has the DNA TGTGCCAGTAGTATTCGGGTAGCGGGCGTCCTCCCAGATACGCAGTATTTT.

The gene calls are TRBV2 and TRBJ2-7; 8 positions agree with TRBD1. Per germline, CDR1 SNHLY and CDR2 FYNNEI. V lost 7 bases, J lost 0 bases, and 5 bases stayed unmatched. The CDR3 consists of 14 residues. The CDR3 protein is CASNRGSPSYEQYF. In nucleotides, the CDR3 is TGTGCCAGCAACAGGGGGAGTCCCTCCTACGAGCAGTACTTC.

The table lists this clone with a few counts. V usage is TRBV6-6 and J usage is TRBJ2-7; D uncertain. The CDR3 spans 15 residues. The V and J ends lost 6 bases and 0 bases respectively, with 15 bases between them. Germline CDR1 and CDR2: MNHNY and SVGAGI (reference sequence). DNA for the CDR3: TGTGCCAGCAGCCCCGGACCCCGGAGCTCCTACGAGCAGTACTTC. It specifies CASSPGPRSSYEQYF.

The V and J genes are TRBV19 and TRBJ2-1; TRBD2 agrees at 7 bases. V lost 0 bases to trimming and J lost 1 base; unmatched junction nucleotides: 12. This CDR3 contains 19 residues. CDR1 is LNHDA and CDR2 is SQIVND in the germline V gene (reference sequence). The CDR3 DNA is TGTGCCAGTAGTATAGAGGGCGGAGGAGGACTAGGTTCCTACAATGAGCAGTTCTTC. It yields the protein CASSIEGGGGLGSYNEQFF.

The table lists this clone with a count of one. The chain is built from TRBV5-1 and TRBJ2-3; 15 positions match TRBD2. The ends lost 4 bases at V and 4 bases at J; junction bases unmatched: 7. The CDR3 loop spans 17 amino acids. From germline, CDR1 is SGHRS and CDR2 YFSETQ. CDR3 protein: CASSPRTSGRVADTQYF. The CDR3 DNA reads as TGCGCCAGCAGCCCGCGGACTAGCGGGAGGGTCGCAGATACGCAGTATTTT.

This clone was counted between two and nine times. The chain couples TRBV7-9 to TRBJ1-3; D might be TRBD1 (6 bases). The CDR3 is made up of 15 amino acids. Germline V gene sequence: CDR1 SEHNR, CDR2 FQNEAQ (reference sequence). Trimming shortened V by 5 bases and J by 0 bases, and 11 bases separated the two germline ends. The chain's CDR3 is CASSPTDSSGNTIYF. Written as DNA, the CDR3 is TGTGCCAGCAGCCCTACGGACAGCTCTGGAAACACCATATATTTT.